This T cell receptor (beta chain) is drawn from a study of shared clonotypes between healthy human individuals. Whole-study results and caveats: What naive subsets generally showed was a larger estimated richness than memory subsets showed. Among a few donors, roughly 5% of naive CD4 clonotypes were found in common.

Naive CD8 cells lacked CD45RO and underwent positive selection for CCR7, leaving out terminally differentiated effector memory CD45RA+ cells. Comments on this clone: Its antigen is currently unknown.

Sequenced by immunoSEQ multiplex PCR; TCRdb stores in-frame clones only, minus some. The sample shows about 2 million clones, roughly 95% of them seen only once. Trimming took 3 bases from V and 2 from J, leaving 7 bases between them. Germline values: CDR1 MDHEN, CDR2 SYDVKM. The CDR3 consists of 14 residues. Source material: naive CD8+ T cells sorted from blood. V and J are TRBV28 and TRBJ1-4; D remains ambiguous. The receptor's source is a man between 18 and 35 years old in good health. CDR3 sequence: CASSFRGTNEKLFF. The CDR3 bases are TGTGCCAGCAGTTTTCGGGGTACTAATGAAAAACTGTTTTTT.